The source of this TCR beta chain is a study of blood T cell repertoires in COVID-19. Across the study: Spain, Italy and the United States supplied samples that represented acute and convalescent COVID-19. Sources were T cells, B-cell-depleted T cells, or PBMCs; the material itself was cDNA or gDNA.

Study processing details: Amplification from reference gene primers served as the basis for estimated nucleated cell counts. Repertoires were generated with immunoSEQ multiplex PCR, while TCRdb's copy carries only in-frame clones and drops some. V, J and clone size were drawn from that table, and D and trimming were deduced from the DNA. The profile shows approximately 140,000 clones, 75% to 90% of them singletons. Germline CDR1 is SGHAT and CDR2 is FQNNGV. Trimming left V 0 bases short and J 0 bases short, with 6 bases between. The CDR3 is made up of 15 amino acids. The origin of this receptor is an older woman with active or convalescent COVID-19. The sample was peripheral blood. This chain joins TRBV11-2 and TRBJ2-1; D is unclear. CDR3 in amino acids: CASSLDYSSYNEQFF. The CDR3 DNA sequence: TGTGCCAGCAGCTTAGATTACTCCTCCTACAATGAGCAGTTCTTC.